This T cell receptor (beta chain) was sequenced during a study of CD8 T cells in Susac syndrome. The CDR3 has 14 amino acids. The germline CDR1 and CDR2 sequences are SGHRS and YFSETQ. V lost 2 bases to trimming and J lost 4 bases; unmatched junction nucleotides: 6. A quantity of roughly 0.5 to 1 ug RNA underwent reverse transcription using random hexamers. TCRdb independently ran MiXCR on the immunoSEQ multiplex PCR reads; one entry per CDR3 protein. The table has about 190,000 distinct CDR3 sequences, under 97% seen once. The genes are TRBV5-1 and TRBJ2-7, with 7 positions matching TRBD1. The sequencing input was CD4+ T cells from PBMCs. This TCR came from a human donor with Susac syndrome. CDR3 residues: CASSFDRGPYEQYF. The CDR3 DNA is TGCGCCAGCAGCTTTGATAGGGGGCCTTACGAGCAGTACTTC.